This is a list of T cell receptor beta chains from one sample in a study of CD8+ T cells in alopecia areata. The table came from immunoSEQ multiplex PCR; TCRdb's copy has only in-frame clones and leaves some out. The sample includes approximately 200,000 clones, about 60% of them seen just once. The sequences come from CD4+ T cells sorted from blood, collected at week 4, from a patient treated with tofacitinib. All receptors derive from a human donor with alopecia areata. CDR3s include the opening cysteine and the closing phenylalanine or tryptophan. The D gene is left open where the match is weak. Size tells how often a clone was seen (once, few, many) or the class of an expanded clone, and some rows leave it out.

cdr3_nt: TGTGCCAGCAGCCAAAATAGAGAAAAACTGTTTTTT
cdr3_aa: CASSQNREKLFF
d_call: NA
j_call: TRBJ1-4
clone_size: NA
v_call: TRBV6-5

cdr3_nt: TGCAGCGTTGTAAGGGATACGCAGTATTTT
cdr3_aa: CSVVRDTQYF
d_call: NA
j_call: TRBJ2-3
clone_size: NA
v_call: TRBV29-1

cdr3_nt: TGTGCCAGCAGCGTGCGACTAGTCAATGAGCAGTTCTTC
cdr3_aa: CASSVRLVNEQFF
d_call: NA
j_call: TRBJ2-1
clone_size: NA
v_call: TRBV14

cdr3_nt: TGCAGCGTCTTGAATAGGCTCGCCCACACTGAAGCTTTCTTT
cdr3_aa: CSVLNRLAHTEAFF
d_call: NA
j_call: TRBJ1-1
clone_size: NA
v_call: TRBV29-1

cdr3_nt: TGTGCCAGCAGCTTGGTCGGGAGCGAAAACATTCAGTACTTC
cdr3_aa: CASSLVGSENIQYF
d_call: NA
j_call: TRBJ2-4
clone_size: NA
v_call: TRBV5-4

cdr3_nt: TGTGCCAGCAGCCAAACAGGGGTAACGCAGTATTTT
cdr3_aa: CASSQTGVTQYF
d_call: TRBD1
j_call: TRBJ2-3
clone_size: NA
v_call: TRBV7-9

cdr3_nt: TGTGCCAGCAGTGGGGGACAGGGCCTCAATCAGCCCCAGCATTTT
cdr3_aa: CASSGGQGLNQPQHF
d_call: TRBD1
j_call: TRBJ1-5
clone_size: NA
v_call: TRBV25-1

cdr3_nt: TGTGCCAGCAGTCTGACCGGGGGGAGGAATGAGCAGTTCTTC
cdr3_aa: CASSLTGGRNEQFF
d_call: TRBD2
j_call: TRBJ2-1
clone_size: few
v_call: TRBV28

cdr3_nt: TGTGCCAGCAGCCACCGGACAGTTCGGGACCAAGAGACCCAGTACTTC
cdr3_aa: CASSHRTVRDQETQYF
d_call: NA
j_call: TRBJ2-5
clone_size: NA
v_call: TRBV14

cdr3_nt: TGTGCCGTCCGGACCCCGAATAACTATGGCTACACCTTC
cdr3_aa: CAVRTPNNYGYTF
d_call: NA
j_call: TRBJ1-2
clone_size: NA
v_call: TRBV6-5

cdr3_nt: TGTGCCAGCAGCGTAGAGGCGGGGCCCTACGAGCAGTACTTC
cdr3_aa: CASSVEAGPYEQYF
d_call: NA
j_call: TRBJ2-7
clone_size: NA
v_call: TRBV9

cdr3_nt: TGTGCCAGCAGCGCGGGACAGGGGATTGTTTACGAGCAGTACTTC
cdr3_aa: CASSAGQGIVYEQYF
d_call: TRBD1
j_call: TRBJ2-7
clone_size: NA
v_call: TRBV9

cdr3_nt: TGTGCCAGCAGCCCAAACAGGATGAATGAAAAACTGTTTTTT
cdr3_aa: CASSPNRMNEKLFF
d_call: NA
j_call: TRBJ1-4
clone_size: NA
v_call: TRBV4-2

cdr3_nt: TGTGCCAGCAGCCCCGCCAGGCGCTACGAGCAGTACTTC
cdr3_aa: CASSPARRYEQYF
d_call: NA
j_call: TRBJ2-7
clone_size: NA
v_call: TRBV6-8

cdr3_nt: TGTGCCTGGCAACAGGGTTTCAATCAGCCCCAGCATTTT
cdr3_aa: CAWQQGFNQPQHF
d_call: NA
j_call: TRBJ1-5
clone_size: once
v_call: TRBV30

cdr3_nt: TGCGCCAGCAGCTTGTCCCAGGGAGGAGAGACCCAGTACTTC
cdr3_aa: CASSLSQGGETQYF
d_call: NA
j_call: TRBJ2-5
clone_size: NA
v_call: TRBV5-1

cdr3_nt: TGTGCCAGCAGCCCCCACGGAGGGCCCGAAGGCTACACCTTC
cdr3_aa: CASSPHGGPEGYTF
d_call: NA
j_call: TRBJ1-2
clone_size: NA
v_call: TRBV9

cdr3_nt: TGCAGCGTTGGCGGGGCCCGAGGAGAGACCCAGTACTTC
cdr3_aa: CSVGGARGETQYF
d_call: NA
j_call: TRBJ2-5
clone_size: few
v_call: TRBV29-1

cdr3_nt: TGTGCCAGCAGTGGCTGGGGAATAGAAGGCTACACCTTC
cdr3_aa: CASSGWGIEGYTF
d_call: NA
j_call: TRBJ1-2
clone_size: NA
v_call: TRBV2

cdr3_nt: TGCAGCGTTGTGGGAGGGGGACGGAGAGCAGCTAACTATGGCTACACCTTC
cdr3_aa: CSVVGGGRRAANYGYTF
d_call: NA
j_call: TRBJ1-2
clone_size: NA
v_call: TRBV29-1

cdr3_nt: TGTGCCAGCAGTTTATGTGACGGGACTAGCGGGGAAGTATGCACAGATACGCAGTATTTT
cdr3_aa: CASSLCDGTSGEVCTDTQYF
d_call: TRBD2
j_call: TRBJ2-3
clone_size: NA
v_call: TRBV28

cdr3_nt: TGTGCCAGCAGAGGGGATCAGGGCACAGCTTTCTTT
cdr3_aa: CASRGDQGTAFF
d_call: NA
j_call: TRBJ1-1
clone_size: NA
v_call: TRBV2

cdr3_nt: TGTGCCATCAGTGACTCCGTAGGGAACATTCAGTACTTC
cdr3_aa: CAISDSVGNIQYF
d_call: NA
j_call: TRBJ2-4
clone_size: NA
v_call: TRBV10-3

cdr3_nt: TGTGCCAGCAGTGAGAGTGCTGGGTTGTACTTC
cdr3_aa: CASSESAGLYF
d_call: NA
j_call: TRBJ2-5
clone_size: NA
v_call: TRBV2

cdr3_nt: TGCGCCAGCAGTTCTCGACAGGTTGGGGACGAGCAGTACTTC
cdr3_aa: CASSSRQVGDEQYF
d_call: NA
j_call: TRBJ2-7
clone_size: few
v_call: TRBV5-1

cdr3_nt: TGCAGCGTTGAAGATCAAGGCTTCACCGGGGAGCTGTTTTTT
cdr3_aa: CSVEDQGFTGELFF
d_call: NA
j_call: TRBJ2-2
clone_size: NA
v_call: TRBV29-1

cdr3_nt: TGCGCCAGCAGCCAAGACTTGAGGACAGGAGACTATAGCAATCAGCCCCAGCATTTT
cdr3_aa: CASSQDLRTGDYSNQPQHF
d_call: TRBD1
j_call: TRBJ1-5
clone_size: NA
v_call: TRBV4-1

cdr3_nt: TGTGCCACCAGCAGAGATCTGAGGGAGATCTACGAGCAGTACTTC
cdr3_aa: CATSRDLREIYEQYF
d_call: NA
j_call: TRBJ2-7
clone_size: NA
v_call: TRBV15

cdr3_nt: TGTGCCAGCAGCCGCGGACAGGGACATTCACCCCTCCACTTT
cdr3_aa: CASSRGQGHSPLHF
d_call: TRBD1
j_call: TRBJ1-6
clone_size: few
v_call: TRBV7-9

cdr3_nt: TGTGCCAGCGTTGCGCAGGTTCGAGGCGGCTACACCTTC
cdr3_aa: CASVAQVRGGYTF
d_call: NA
j_call: TRBJ1-2
clone_size: NA
v_call: TRBV2

cdr3_nt: TGTGCCAGCAGTGATGGTGGACAGCCCCAGCATTTT
cdr3_aa: CASSDGGQPQHF
d_call: NA
j_call: TRBJ1-5
clone_size: NA
v_call: TRBV2

cdr3_nt: TGTGCCAGCAGCTTAAAGGACCTCTACAATGAGCAGTTCTTC
cdr3_aa: CASSLKDLYNEQFF
d_call: NA
j_call: TRBJ2-1
clone_size: NA
v_call: TRBV7-9

cdr3_nt: TGTGCCATCGCACCGGGACAGGGGAACTATGGCTACACCTTC
cdr3_aa: CAIAPGQGNYGYTF
d_call: TRBD1
j_call: TRBJ1-2
clone_size: once
v_call: TRBV10-3

cdr3_nt: TGTGCCTGGAGCCCCTACACTGAAGCTTTCTTT
cdr3_aa: CAWSPYTEAFF
d_call: NA
j_call: TRBJ1-1
clone_size: once
v_call: TRBV30

cdr3_nt: TGTGCCTGGGCATTACAGGGGAGCAATCAGCCCCAGCATTTT
cdr3_aa: CAWALQGSNQPQHF
d_call: TRBD1
j_call: TRBJ1-5
clone_size: NA
v_call: TRBV30

cdr3_nt: TGTGCCAGCAGTCCTCGAAGGTTGGGTATCGGCTCCTACAATGAGCAGTTCTTC
cdr3_aa: CASSPRRLGIGSYNEQFF
d_call: NA
j_call: TRBJ2-1
clone_size: NA
v_call: TRBV11-2

cdr3_nt: TGTGCCTGGAGTGACGAGCGAGGATCGTTTAGGGAGACCCAGTACTTC
cdr3_aa: CAWSDERGSFRETQYF
d_call: NA
j_call: TRBJ2-5
clone_size: NA
v_call: TRBV30

cdr3_nt: TGTGCCACCTCCCGGGACAGGGGTGAAGCTTTCTTT
cdr3_aa: CATSRDRGEAFF
d_call: TRBD1
j_call: TRBJ1-1
clone_size: once
v_call: TRBV14

cdr3_nt: TGTGCCAGCAGCCCCCCCGGGGGGGCCAAAAACATTCAGTACTTC
cdr3_aa: CASSPPGGAKNIQYF
d_call: TRBD2
j_call: TRBJ2-4
clone_size: few
v_call: TRBV5-4

cdr3_nt: TGTGCCATCAGTGCACCCGGAATCCAAGAGACCCAGTACTTC
cdr3_aa: CAISAPGIQETQYF
d_call: NA
j_call: TRBJ2-5
clone_size: few
v_call: TRBV10-3

cdr3_nt: TGTGCCAGCAGCTTAGTGCAGGGGGCGGGCACTGAAGCTTTCTTT
cdr3_aa: CASSLVQGAGTEAFF
d_call: TRBD1
j_call: TRBJ1-1
clone_size: NA
v_call: TRBV7-8

cdr3_nt: TGTGCCAGCAGTGAAGGACCGCCGCTGGAGACCCAGTACTTC
cdr3_aa: CASSEGPPLETQYF
d_call: NA
j_call: TRBJ2-5
clone_size: NA
v_call: TRBV25-1

cdr3_nt: TGCGCCAGCAGCTTGAACCCGGGGGATTCCTACGAGCAGTACTTC
cdr3_aa: CASSLNPGDSYEQYF
d_call: NA
j_call: TRBJ2-7
clone_size: NA
v_call: TRBV5-1

cdr3_nt: TGTGCCAGCTCACAAACAGGGGGTGCCGAGCAGTACTTC
cdr3_aa: CASSQTGGAEQYF
d_call: TRBD1
j_call: TRBJ2-7
clone_size: NA
v_call: TRBV18

cdr3_nt: TGTGCCTGGGGACTAGCGGAGTCCTACAATGAGCAGTTCTTC
cdr3_aa: CAWGLAESYNEQFF
d_call: TRBD2
j_call: TRBJ2-1
clone_size: few
v_call: TRBV30

cdr3_nt: TGTGCCAGCAGTGACGCAGGTCATAGCAATCAGCCCCAGCATTTT
cdr3_aa: CASSDAGHSNQPQHF
d_call: NA
j_call: TRBJ1-5
clone_size: few
v_call: TRBV25-1

cdr3_nt: TGTGCCAGCTCACCGGGGCAATATGAAGCTTTCTTT
cdr3_aa: CASSPGQYEAFF
d_call: NA
j_call: TRBJ1-1
clone_size: NA
v_call: TRBV18

cdr3_nt: TGTGCCTGGAGGACCGGGACGGGATTCTCTGGAAACACCATATATTTT
cdr3_aa: CAWRTGTGFSGNTIYF
d_call: NA
j_call: TRBJ1-3
clone_size: NA
v_call: TRBV30

cdr3_nt: TGCAGCGTTGCAGACAGGGCCAATCAGCCCCAGCATTTT
cdr3_aa: CSVADRANQPQHF
d_call: TRBD1
j_call: TRBJ1-5
clone_size: NA
v_call: TRBV29-1

cdr3_nt: TGTGCCAGCAGCCTTCAGGAGACTAGCGGGGGGTGGACCTACGAGCAGTACTTC
cdr3_aa: CASSLQETSGGWTYEQYF
d_call: TRBD2
j_call: TRBJ2-7
clone_size: few
v_call: TRBV7-2

cdr3_nt: TGTGCCAGCAGCTTCGAAAGGGACACTGAAGCTTTCTTT
cdr3_aa: CASSFERDTEAFF
d_call: NA
j_call: TRBJ1-1
clone_size: few
v_call: TRBV7-8

cdr3_nt: TGCAGCGTCCCACAGGGGGTGAAGGAAAAACTGTTTTTT
cdr3_aa: CSVPQGVKEKLFF
d_call: TRBD1
j_call: TRBJ1-4
clone_size: NA
v_call: TRBV29-1

cdr3_nt: TGTGCCAGCAGCTTAAGCGGGGGGAACACTGAAGCTTTCTTT
cdr3_aa: CASSLSGGNTEAFF
d_call: NA
j_call: TRBJ1-1
clone_size: NA
v_call: TRBV7-9

cdr3_nt: TGTGCCAGCAGTGAGGGATGGGTGGGGAGCACAGATACGCAGTATTTT
cdr3_aa: CASSEGWVGSTDTQYF
d_call: NA
j_call: TRBJ2-3
clone_size: NA
v_call: TRBV25-1

cdr3_nt: TGCAGCGTTCATGGGACTGCTGGCTACACCTTC
cdr3_aa: CSVHGTAGYTF
d_call: NA
j_call: TRBJ1-2
clone_size: NA
v_call: TRBV29-1

cdr3_nt: TGTGCCAGCGGATCAGGCGGCGGGGAGCTGTTTTTT
cdr3_aa: CASGSGGGELFF
d_call: NA
j_call: TRBJ2-2
clone_size: few
v_call: TRBV7-9

cdr3_nt: TGTGCCTGGAGTGTACAGTACACTGAAGCTTTCTTT
cdr3_aa: CAWSVQYTEAFF
d_call: NA
j_call: TRBJ1-1
clone_size: NA
v_call: TRBV30

cdr3_nt: TGTGCCAGCAGCCACCTCCGGGACAGCGGCTACACCTTC
cdr3_aa: CASSHLRDSGYTF
d_call: TRBD1
j_call: TRBJ1-2
clone_size: few
v_call: TRBV28

cdr3_nt: TGTGCCAGCAGTTTTAAGGGTGGTCAGCCCCAGCATTTT
cdr3_aa: CASSFKGGQPQHF
d_call: NA
j_call: TRBJ1-5
clone_size: NA
v_call: TRBV27